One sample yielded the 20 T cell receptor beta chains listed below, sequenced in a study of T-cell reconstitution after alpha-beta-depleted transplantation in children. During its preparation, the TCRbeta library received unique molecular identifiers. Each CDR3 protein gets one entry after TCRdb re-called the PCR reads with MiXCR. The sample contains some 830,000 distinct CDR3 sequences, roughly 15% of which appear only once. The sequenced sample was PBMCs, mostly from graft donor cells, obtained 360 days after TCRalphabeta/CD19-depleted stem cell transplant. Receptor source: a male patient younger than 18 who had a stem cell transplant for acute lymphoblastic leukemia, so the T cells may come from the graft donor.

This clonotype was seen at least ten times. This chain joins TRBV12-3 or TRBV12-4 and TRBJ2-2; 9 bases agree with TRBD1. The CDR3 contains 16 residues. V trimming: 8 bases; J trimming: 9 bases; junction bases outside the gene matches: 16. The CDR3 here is CASSAAGQGPPRELFF. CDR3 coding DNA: TGTGCCAGCTCCGCGGCGGGACAGGGTCCCCCGAGGGAGCTGTTTTTT.

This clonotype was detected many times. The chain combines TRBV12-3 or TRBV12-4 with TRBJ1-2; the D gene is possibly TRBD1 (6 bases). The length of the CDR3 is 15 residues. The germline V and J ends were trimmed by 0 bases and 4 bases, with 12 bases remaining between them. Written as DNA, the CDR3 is TGTGCCAGCAGTTTAGCGCAACAGGGACCCTATGGCTACACCTTC. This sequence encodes CASSLAQQGPYGYTF.

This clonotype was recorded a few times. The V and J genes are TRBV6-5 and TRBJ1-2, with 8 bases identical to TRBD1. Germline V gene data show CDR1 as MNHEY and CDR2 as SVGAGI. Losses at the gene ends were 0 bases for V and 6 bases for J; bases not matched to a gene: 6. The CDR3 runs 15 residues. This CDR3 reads CASSYSNRGKNGYTF. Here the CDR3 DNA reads TGTGCCAGCAGTTACTCAAACAGGGGGAAGAATGGCTACACCTTC.

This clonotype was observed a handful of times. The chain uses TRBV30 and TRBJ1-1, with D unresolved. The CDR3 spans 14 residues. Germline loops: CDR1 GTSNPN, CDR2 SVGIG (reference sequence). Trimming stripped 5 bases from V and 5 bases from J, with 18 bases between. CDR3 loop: CAWVYYGVETEAFF. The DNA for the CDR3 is TGTGCCTGGGTCTATTACGGGGTAGAAACTGAAGCTTTCTTT. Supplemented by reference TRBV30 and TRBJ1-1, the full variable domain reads SQTIHQWPATLVQPVGSPLSLECTVEGTSNPNLYWYRQAAGRGLQLLFYSVGIGQISSEVPQNLSASRPQDRQFILSSKKLLLSDSGFYLCAWVYYGVETEAFFGQGTRLTVV.

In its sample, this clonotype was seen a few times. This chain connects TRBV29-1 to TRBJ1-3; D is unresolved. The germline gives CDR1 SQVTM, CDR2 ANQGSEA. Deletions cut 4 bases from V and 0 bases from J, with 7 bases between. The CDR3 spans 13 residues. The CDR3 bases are TGCAGCGTTGCGTGGAACTCTGGAAACACCATATATTTT. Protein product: CSVAWNSGNTIYF.

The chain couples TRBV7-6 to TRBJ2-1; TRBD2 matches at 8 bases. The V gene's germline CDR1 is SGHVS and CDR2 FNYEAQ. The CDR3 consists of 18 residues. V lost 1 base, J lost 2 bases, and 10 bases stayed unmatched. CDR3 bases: TGTGCCAGCAGCTTAGAGAGTCGGAGCGGGAGAACCTACAATGAGCAGTTCTTC. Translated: CASSLESRSGRTYNEQFF.

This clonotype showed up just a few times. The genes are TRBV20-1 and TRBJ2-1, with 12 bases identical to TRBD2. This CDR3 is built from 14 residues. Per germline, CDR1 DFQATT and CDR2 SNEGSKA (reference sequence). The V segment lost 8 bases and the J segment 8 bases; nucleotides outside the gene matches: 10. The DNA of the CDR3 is TGCAGTCTAACGACTAGCGGGAGTCTGGATGAGCAGTTCTTC. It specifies CSLTTSGSLDEQFF.

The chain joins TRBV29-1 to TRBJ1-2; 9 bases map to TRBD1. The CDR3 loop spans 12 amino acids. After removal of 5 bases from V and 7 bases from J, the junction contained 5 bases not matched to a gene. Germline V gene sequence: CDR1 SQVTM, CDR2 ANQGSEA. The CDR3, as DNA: TGCAGCGTTATGACAGGGGGAGGTGGCTACACCTTC. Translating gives CSVMTGGGGYTF. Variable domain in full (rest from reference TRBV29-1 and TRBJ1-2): SAVISQKPSRDICQRGTSLTIQCQVDSQVTMMFWYRQQPGQSLTLIATANQGSEATYESGFVIDKFPISRPNLTFSTLTVSNMSPEDSSIYLCSVMTGGGGYTFGSGTRLTVV.

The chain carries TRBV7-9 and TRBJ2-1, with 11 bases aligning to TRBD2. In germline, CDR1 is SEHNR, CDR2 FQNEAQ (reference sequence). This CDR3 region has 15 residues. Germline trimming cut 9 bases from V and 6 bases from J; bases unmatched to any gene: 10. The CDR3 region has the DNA TGTGCCAGTCAAGCCCGACTAGCGGGGTTCAATGAGCAGTTCTTC. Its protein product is CASQARLAGFNEQFF.

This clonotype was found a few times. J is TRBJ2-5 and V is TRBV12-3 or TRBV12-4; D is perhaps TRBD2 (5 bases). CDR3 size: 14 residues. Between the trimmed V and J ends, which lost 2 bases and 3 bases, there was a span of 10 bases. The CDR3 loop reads CASSLHGMKETQYF. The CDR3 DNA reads TGTGCCAGCAGTTTACACGGGATGAAAGAGACCCAGTACTTC.

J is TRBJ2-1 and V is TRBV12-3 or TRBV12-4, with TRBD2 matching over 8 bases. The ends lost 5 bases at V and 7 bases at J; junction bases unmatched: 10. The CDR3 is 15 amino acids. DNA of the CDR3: TGTGCCAGCAGTCCCCGGGAGGGCCTTCTTAATGAGCAGTTCTTC. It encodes CASSPREGLLNEQFF.

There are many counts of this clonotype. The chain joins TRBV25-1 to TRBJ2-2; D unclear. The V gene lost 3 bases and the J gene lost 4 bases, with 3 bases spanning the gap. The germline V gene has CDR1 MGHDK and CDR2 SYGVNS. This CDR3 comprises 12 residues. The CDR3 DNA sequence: TGTGCCAGCAGTGAGGGCACCGGGGAGCTGTTTTTT. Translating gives CASSEGTGELFF.

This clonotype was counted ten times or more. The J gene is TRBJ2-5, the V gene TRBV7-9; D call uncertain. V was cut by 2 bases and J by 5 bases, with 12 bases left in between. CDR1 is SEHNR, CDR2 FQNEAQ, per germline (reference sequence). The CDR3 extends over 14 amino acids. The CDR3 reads CASSLNLVAETQYF. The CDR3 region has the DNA TGTGCCAGCAGCTTAAATTTAGTGGCGGAGACCCAGTACTTC. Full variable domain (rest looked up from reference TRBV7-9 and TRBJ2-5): DTGVSQNPRHKITKRGQNVTFRCDPISEHNRLYWYRQTLGQGPEFLTYFQNEAQLEKSRLLSDRFSAERPKGSFSTLEIQRTEQGDSAMYLCASSLNLVAETQYFGPGTRLLVL.

The CDR3, as DNA: TGCGCCAGCAGCTTGGTCCCTCTCCCATCTGAAAAACTGTTTTTT. This codes for CASSLVPLPSEKLFF. The J gene is TRBJ1-4, the V gene TRBV5-1; D uncertain. V was shortened by 0 bases and J by 7 bases, with 13 bases between the two germline ends. The CDR3 has 15 residues. Germline V lookup: CDR1 SGHRS, CDR2 YFSETQ.

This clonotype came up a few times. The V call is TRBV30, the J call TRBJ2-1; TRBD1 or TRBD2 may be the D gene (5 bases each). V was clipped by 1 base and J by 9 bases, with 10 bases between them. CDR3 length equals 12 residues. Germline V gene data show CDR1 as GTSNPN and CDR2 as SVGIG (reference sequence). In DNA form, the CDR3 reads TGTGCCTGGAGTGCCCGAGGGGTTGAGCAGTTCTTC. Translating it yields CAWSARGVEQFF.

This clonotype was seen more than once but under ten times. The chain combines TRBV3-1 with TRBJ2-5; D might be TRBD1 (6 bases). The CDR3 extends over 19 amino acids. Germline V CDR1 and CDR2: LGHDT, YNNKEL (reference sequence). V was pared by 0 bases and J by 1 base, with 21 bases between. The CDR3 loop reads CASSQDAIAPTGTQETQYF. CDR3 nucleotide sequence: TGTGCCAGCAGCCAAGACGCCATAGCGCCGACAGGAACCCAAGAGACCCAGTACTTC.

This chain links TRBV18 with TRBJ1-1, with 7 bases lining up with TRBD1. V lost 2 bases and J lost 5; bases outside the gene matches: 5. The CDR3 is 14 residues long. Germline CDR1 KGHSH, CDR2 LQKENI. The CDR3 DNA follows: TGTGCCAGCTCACCATTAACAGGGGCAACTGAAGCTTTCTTT. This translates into CASSPLTGATEAFF.

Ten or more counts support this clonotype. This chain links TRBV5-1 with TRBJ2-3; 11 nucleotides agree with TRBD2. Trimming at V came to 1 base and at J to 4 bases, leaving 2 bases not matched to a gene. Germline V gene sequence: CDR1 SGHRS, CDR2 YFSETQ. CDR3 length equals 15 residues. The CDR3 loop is CASSLTSGSADTQYF. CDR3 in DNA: TGCGCCAGCAGCTTGACTAGCGGGAGTGCAGATACGCAGTATTTT. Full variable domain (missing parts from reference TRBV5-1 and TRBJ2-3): KAGVTQTPRYLIKTRGQQVTLSCSPISGHRSVSWYQQTPGQGLQFLFEYFSETQRNKGNFPGRFSGRQFSNSRSEMNVSTLELGDSALYLCASSLTSGSADTQYFGPGTRLTVL.

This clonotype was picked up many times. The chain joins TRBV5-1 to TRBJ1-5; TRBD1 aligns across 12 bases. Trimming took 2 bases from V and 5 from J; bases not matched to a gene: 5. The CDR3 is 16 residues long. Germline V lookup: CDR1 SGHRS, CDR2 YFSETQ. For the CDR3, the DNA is TGCGCCAGCAGCTTATCCGGGACAGGGGGCGATCAGCCCCAGCATTTT. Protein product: CASSLSGTGGDQPQHF.

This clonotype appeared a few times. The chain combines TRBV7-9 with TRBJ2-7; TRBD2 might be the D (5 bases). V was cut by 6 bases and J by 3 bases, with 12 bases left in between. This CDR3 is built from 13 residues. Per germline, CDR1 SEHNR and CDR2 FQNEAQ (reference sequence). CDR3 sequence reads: CASSFVSDYEQYF. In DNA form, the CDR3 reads TGTGCCAGCAGTTTTGTTAGCGACTACGAGCAGTACTTC.